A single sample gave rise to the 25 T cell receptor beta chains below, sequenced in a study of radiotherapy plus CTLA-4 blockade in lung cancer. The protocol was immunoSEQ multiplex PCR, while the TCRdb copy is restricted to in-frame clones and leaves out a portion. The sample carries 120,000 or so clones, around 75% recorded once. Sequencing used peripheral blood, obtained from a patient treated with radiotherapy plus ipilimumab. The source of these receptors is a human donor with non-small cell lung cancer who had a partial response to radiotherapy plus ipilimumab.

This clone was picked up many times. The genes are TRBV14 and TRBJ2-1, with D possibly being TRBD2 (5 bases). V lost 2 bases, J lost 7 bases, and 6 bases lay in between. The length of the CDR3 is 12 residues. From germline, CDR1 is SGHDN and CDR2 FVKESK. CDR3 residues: CASSQTRNEQFF. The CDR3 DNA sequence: TGTGCCAGCAGCCAAACTAGGAATGAGCAGTTCTTC.

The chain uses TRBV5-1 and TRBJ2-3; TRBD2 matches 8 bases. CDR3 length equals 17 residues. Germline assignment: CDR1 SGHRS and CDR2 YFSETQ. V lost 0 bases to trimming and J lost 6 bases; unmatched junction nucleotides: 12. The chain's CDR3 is CASSLEGLAGTGDTQYF. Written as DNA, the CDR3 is TGCGCCAGCAGCTTGGAAGGACTAGCCGGGACGGGGGATACGCAGTATTTT.

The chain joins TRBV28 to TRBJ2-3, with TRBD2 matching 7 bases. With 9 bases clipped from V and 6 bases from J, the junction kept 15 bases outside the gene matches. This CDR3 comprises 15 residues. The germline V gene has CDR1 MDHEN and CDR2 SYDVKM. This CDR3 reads CASGRGSIPRDTQYF. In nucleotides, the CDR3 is TGTGCCAGTGGGAGGGGCTCAATCCCGCGGGATACGCAGTATTTT.

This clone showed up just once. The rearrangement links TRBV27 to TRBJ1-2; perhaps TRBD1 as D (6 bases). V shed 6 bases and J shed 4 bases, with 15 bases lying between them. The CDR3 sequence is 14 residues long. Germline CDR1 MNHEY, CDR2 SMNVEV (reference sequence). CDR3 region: CASSPDKGGYGYTF. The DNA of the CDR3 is TGTGCCAGCAGCCCGGACAAAGGGGGCTATGGCTACACCTTC.

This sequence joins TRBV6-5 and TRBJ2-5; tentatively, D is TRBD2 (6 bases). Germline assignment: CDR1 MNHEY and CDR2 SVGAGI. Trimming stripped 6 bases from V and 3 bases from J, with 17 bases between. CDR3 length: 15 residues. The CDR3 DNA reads TGTGCCAGCAGGCCCCTGGCTAGCGCCAAAGAGACCCAGTACTTC. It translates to CASRPLASAKETQYF.

The CDR3 sequence: CASTDTLPNTEAFF. In DNA form, the CDR3 reads TGTGCCAGTACGGACACCCTACCGAACACTGAAGCTTTCTTT. This chain uses TRBV2 with TRBJ1-1; tentative D call: TRBD1 (5 bases). Germline CDR1 and CDR2: SNHLY and FYNNEI. V was trimmed by 9 bases and J by 1 base, leaving 15 bases between them. CDR3 length: 14 amino acids.

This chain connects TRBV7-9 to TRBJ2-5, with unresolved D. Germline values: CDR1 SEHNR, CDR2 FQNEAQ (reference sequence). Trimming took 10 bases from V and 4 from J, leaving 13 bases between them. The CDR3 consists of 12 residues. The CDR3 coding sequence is TGTGCCACTTCGCGGAAGCCAGAGACCCAGTACTTC. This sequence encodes CATSRKPETQYF.

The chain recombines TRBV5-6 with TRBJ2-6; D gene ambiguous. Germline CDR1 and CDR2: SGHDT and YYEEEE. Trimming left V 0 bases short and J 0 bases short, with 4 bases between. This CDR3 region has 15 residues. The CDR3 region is CASSLAISGANVLTF. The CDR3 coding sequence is TGTGCCAGCAGCTTGGCCATCTCTGGGGCCAACGTCCTGACTTTC.

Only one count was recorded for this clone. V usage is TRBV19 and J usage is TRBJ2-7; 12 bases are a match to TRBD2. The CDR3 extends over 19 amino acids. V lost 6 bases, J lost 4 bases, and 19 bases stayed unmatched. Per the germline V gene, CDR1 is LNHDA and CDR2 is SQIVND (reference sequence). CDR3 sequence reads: CASRSGTEGLAGVGYEQYF. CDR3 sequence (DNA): TGTGCCAGTAGGTCCGGGACAGAGGGACTAGCGGGCGTGGGATACGAGCAGTACTTC.

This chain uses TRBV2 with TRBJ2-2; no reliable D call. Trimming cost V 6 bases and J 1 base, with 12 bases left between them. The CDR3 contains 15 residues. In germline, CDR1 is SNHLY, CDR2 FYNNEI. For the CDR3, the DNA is TGTGCCAGCAGCGCCCGGCGGATGAACACCGGGGAGCTGTTTTTT. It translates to CASSARRMNTGELFF.

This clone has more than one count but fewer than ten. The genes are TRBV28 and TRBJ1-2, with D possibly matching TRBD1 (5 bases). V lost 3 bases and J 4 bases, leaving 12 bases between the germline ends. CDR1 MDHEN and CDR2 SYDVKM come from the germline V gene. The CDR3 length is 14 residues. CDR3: CASSFGGVGYGYTF. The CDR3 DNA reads TGTGCCAGCAGTTTTGGGGGGGTTGGCTATGGCTACACCTTC.

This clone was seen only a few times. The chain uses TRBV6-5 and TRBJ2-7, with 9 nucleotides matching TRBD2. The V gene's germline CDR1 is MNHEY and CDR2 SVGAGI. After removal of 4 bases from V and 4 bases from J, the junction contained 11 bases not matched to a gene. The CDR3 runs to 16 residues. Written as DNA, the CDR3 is TGTGCCAGCAGTTCCCGTACCGGACTAGCGATTTACGAGCAGTACTTC. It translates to CASSSRTGLAIYEQYF.

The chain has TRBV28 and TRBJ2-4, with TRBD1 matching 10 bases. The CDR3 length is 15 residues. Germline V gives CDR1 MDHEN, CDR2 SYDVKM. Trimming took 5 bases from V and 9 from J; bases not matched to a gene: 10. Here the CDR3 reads CASSLAGTGEGIQYF. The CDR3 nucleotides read TGTGCCAGCAGTCTTGCCGGGACAGGGGAGGGCATTCAGTACTTC. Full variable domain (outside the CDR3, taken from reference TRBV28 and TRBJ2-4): DVKVTQSSRYLVKRTGEKVFLECVQDMDHENMFWYRQDPGLGLRLIYFSYDVKMKEKGDIPEGYSVSREKKERFSLILESASTNQTSMYLCASSLAGTGEGIQYFGAGTRLSVL.

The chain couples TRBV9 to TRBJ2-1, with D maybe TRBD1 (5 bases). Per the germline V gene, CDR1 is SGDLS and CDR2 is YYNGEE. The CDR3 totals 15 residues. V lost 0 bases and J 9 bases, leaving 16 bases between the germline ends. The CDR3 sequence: CASSVELGASAEQFF. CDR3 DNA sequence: TGTGCCAGCAGCGTAGAATTAGGGGCTTCAGCTGAGCAGTTCTTC.

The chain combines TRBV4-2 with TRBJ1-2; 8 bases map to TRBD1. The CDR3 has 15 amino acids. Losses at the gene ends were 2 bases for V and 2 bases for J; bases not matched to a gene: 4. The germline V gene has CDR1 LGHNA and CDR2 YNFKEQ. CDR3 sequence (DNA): TGTGCCAGCAGCCAAATGGGACAGGTCAACTATGGCTACACCTTC. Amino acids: CASSQMGQVNYGYTF.

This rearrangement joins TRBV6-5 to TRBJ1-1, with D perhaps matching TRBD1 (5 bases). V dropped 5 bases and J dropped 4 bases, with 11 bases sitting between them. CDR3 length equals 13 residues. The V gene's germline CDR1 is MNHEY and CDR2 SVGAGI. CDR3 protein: CASSLGLGTEAFF. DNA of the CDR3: TGTGCCAGCAGTCTGGGACTAGGCACTGAAGCTTTCTTT.

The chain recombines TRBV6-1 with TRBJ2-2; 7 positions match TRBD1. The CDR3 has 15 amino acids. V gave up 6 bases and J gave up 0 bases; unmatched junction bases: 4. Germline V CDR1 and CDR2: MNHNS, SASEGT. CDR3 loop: CASSQGQTNTGELFF. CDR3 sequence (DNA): TGTGCCAGCAGCCAGGGACAGACGAACACCGGGGAGCTGTTTTTT.

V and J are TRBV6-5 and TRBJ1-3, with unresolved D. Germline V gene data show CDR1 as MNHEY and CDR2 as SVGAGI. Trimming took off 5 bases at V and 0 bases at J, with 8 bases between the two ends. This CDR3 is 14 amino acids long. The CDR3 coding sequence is TGTGCCAGCAGTGAAAACAGCTCTGGAAACACCATATATTTT. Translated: CASSENSSGNTIYF.

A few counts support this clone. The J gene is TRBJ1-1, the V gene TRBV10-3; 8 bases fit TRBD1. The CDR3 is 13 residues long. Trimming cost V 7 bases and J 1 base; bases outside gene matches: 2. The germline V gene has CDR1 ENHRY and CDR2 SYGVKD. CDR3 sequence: CAIKDRENTEAFF. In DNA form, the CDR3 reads TGTGCCATCAAGGACAGGGAGAACACTGAAGCTTTCTTT.

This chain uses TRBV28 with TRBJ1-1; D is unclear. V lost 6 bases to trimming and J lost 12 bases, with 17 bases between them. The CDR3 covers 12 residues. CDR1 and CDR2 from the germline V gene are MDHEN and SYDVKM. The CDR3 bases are TGTGCCAGCAGCCCAGAAATCAATGTACCTTTCTTT. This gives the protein CASSPEINVPFF. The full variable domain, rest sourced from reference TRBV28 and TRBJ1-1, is DVKVTQSSRYLVKRTGEKVFLECVQDMDHENMFWYRQDPGLGLRLIYFSYDVKMKEKGDIPEGYSVSREKKERFSLILESASTNQTSMYLCASSPEINVPFFGQGTRLTVV.

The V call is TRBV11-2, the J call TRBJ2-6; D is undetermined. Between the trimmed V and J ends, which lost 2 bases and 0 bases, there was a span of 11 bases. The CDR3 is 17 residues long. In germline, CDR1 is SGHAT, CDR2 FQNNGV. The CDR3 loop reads CASSLLTSHSGANVLTF. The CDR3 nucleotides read TGTGCCAGCAGCTTACTGACATCTCACTCTGGGGCCAACGTCCTGACTTTC.

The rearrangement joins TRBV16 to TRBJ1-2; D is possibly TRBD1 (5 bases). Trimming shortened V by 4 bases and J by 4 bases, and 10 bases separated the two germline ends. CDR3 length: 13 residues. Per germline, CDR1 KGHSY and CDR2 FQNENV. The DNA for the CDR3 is TGTGCCAGCAGCCGAGCGGGGGTCTATGGCTACACCTTC. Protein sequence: CASSRAGVYGYTF.

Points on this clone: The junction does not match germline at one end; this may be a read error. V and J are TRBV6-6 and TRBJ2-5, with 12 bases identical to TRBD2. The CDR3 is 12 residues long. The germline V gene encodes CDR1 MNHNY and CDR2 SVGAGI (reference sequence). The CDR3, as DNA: TGTGCCAGCAGTTCCCGGACTAGCGGGGCTAACTTC. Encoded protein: CASSSRTSGANF.

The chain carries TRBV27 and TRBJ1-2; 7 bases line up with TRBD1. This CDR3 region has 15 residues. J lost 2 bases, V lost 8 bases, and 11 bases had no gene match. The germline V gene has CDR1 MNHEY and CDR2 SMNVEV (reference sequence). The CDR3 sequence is CASRTPGTENYGYTF. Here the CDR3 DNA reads TGTGCCAGCCGTACCCCCGGGACAGAGAACTATGGCTACACCTTC.

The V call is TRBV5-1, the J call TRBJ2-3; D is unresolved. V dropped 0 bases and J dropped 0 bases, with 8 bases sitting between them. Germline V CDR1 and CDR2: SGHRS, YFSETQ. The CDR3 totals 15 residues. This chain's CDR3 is CASSLEVLSTDTQYF. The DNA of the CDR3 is TGCGCCAGCAGCTTGGAGGTACTAAGCACAGATACGCAGTATTTT.